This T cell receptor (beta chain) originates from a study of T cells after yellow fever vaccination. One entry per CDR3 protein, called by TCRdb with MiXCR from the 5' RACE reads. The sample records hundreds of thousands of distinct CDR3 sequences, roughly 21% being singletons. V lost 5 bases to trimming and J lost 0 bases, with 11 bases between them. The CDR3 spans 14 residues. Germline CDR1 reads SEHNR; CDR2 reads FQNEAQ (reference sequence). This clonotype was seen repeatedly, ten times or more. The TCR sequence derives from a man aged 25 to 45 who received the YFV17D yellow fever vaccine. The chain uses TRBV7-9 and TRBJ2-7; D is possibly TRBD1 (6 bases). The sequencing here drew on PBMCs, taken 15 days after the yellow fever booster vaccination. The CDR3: CASSRTDSSYEQYF. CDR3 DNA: TGTGCCAGCAGCCGGACAGACAGCTCCTACGAGCAGTACTTC.